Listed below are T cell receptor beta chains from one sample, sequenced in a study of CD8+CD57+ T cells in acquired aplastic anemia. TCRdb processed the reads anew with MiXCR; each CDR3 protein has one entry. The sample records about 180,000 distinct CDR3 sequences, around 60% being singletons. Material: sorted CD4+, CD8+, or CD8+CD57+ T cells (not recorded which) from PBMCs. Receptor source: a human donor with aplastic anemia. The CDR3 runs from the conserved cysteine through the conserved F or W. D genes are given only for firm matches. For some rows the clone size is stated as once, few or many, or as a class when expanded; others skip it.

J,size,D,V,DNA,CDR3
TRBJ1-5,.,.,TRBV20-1,TGCAGTGCTAGATTCGGGAGACTTAGCAATCAGCCTCAGCATTTT,CSARFGRLSNQPQHF
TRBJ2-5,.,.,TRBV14,TGTGCCAGCAGCCAAGTCTCAGGACCCCAGTACTTC,CASSQVSGPQYF
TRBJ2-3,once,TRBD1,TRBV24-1,TGTGCCACCAGTGACCAGTCGGGACAGGGCGACACAGATACGCAGTATTTT,CATSDQSGQGDTDTQYF
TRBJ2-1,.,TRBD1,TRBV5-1,TGCGCCAGCAGCTATGGACAGGGCCCTTCGCTCTTC,CASSYGQGPSLF
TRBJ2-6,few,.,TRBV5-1,TGCGCCAGCAGCATACAGGGAGTTACCTCTGGGGCCAACGTCCTGACTTTC,CASSIQGVTSGANVLTF
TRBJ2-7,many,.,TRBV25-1,TGTGCCAGCAGTCAACCAGACTGGTCCTACGAGCAGTACTTC,CASSQPDWSYEQYF
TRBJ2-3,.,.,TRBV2,TGTGCCAGCAGTGAAGGGGGTCTAGATACGCAGTATTTT,CASSEGGLDTQYF
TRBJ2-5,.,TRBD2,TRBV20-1,TGCAGTGCTAGGCCTAGCGGGGGCCTCTCTCGAGAGACCCAGTACTTC,CSARPSGGLSRETQYF
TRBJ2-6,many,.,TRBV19,TGTGCCAGTAGTATAAGTAAGTCTGGGGCCAACGTCCTGACTTTC,CASSISKSGANVLTF
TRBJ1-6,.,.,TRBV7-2,TGTGCCAGCAGCTTAGATCGGACACCCCTCCACTTT,CASSLDRTPLHF
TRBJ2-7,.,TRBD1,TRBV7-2,TGTGCTAGCAGTCGAGAGGGACAGCTCCCGGGCGAGCAGTACTTC,CASSREGQLPGEQYF
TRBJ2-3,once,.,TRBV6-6,TGTGCCAGCAGACGAGAAGATACGCAGTATTTT,CASRREDTQYF
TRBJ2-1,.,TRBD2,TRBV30,TGTGCCTGGACTAGCGGGGTGAATGAGCAGTTCTTC,CAWTSGVNEQFF
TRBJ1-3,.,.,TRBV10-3,TGTGCCAGCGCTGGGGGGAGCTCTGGAAACACCATATATTTT,CASAGGSSGNTIYF
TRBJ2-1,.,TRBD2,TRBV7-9,TGTGCCAGCAGCTCCGCCGGGACTAGCGGGGGTTACAATGAGCAGTTCTTC,CASSSAGTSGGYNEQFF
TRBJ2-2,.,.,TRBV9,TGTGCCAGCAGCGTGATTAGCGGGGAGCTGTTTTTT,CASSVISGELFF
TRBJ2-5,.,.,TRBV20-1,TGCAGTGCTAGAGCACGGGTAGTGGGGGATAGAGAGACCCAGTACTTC,CSARARVVGDRETQYF
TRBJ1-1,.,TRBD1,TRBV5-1,TGTGCCAGCAGCTTATGGGGACAGGGACACACTGAAGCTTTCTTT,CASSLWGQGHTEAFF
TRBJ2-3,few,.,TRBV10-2,TGCGCCAGCAGTGACAGGAGCACAGATACGCAGTATTTT,CASSDRSTDTQYF
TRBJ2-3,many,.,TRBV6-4,TGTGCCAGCATATTTCCAGATACGCAGTATTTT,CASIFPDTQYF
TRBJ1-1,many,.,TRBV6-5,TGTGCCAGCAGTTACGGGGGGGCCAGCACTGAAGCTTTCTTT,CASSYGGASTEAFF
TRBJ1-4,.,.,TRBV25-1,TGTGCCAGCAGTACGGACTTGAACGGGGCAACTAATGAAAAACTGTTTTTT,CASSTDLNGATNEKLFF
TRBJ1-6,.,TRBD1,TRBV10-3,TGTGCCAGCAGTGAAGCCACCGGGGGACAGGGCGACAATTCACCCCTCCACTTT,CASSEATGGQGDNSPLHF
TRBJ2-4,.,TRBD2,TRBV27,TGTGCCAGCAGTCCCTCTCCCGCGGGGGGGAAAAACATTCAGTACTTC,CASSPSPAGGKNIQYF
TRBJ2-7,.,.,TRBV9,TGTGCCAGCAGCATATCCGGGATAACGGGGTACGAGCAGTACTTC,CASSISGITGYEQYF
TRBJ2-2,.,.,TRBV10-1,TGCGCCAGCGGAGAGGTACAGGGCTGGGACGCCGGGGAGCTGTTTTTT,CASGEVQGWDAGELFF
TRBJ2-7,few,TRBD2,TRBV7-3,TGTGCCAGCGGGGGGGTCTACGAGCAGTACTTC,CASGGVYEQYF
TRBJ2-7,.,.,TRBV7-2,TGTGCCAGCAGACAACAAGGAGCCCAGGAGCAGTACTTC,CASRQQGAQEQYF
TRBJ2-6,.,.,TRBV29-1,TGCAGCGTTGAAGTAGGGGCAGGGGTTGGGGCCAACGTCCTGACTTTC,CSVEVGAGVGANVLTF
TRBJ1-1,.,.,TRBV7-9,TGTGCCACCGCGGGGACTGAAGCTTTCTTT,CATAGTEAFF
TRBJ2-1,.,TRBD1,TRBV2,TGTGCCAGCACCGCCACCGGGACAGGCTACAATGAGCAGTTCTTC,CASTATGTGYNEQFF